Below, one T cell receptor (beta chain) is given with its context. Via MiXCR, TCRdb re-called the 5' RACE reads, giving one row per CDR3 protein. The data contain about 330,000 distinct CDR3 sequences, roughly 12% of them seen just once; the ten biggest clones take up just over 7%. The data were taken from a study of identical twins. Trimming took 0 bases from V and 8 from J, leaving 16 bases between them. Per the germline V gene, CDR1 is SEHNR and CDR2 is FQNEAQ (reference sequence). This CDR3 has 16 amino acids. These same records also appear under a second study, on yellow fever vaccine responses in identical twins.

The sample comprised CD8+ T cells sorted from blood. The source is a woman under 30 in good health. The V gene is TRBV7-9, the J gene TRBJ1-4, with D unclear. The CDR3 sequence: CASSLAVERVGEKLFF. CDR3 coding DNA: TGTGCCAGCAGCTTAGCGGTGGAGAGAGTGGGAGAAAAACTGTTTTTT.